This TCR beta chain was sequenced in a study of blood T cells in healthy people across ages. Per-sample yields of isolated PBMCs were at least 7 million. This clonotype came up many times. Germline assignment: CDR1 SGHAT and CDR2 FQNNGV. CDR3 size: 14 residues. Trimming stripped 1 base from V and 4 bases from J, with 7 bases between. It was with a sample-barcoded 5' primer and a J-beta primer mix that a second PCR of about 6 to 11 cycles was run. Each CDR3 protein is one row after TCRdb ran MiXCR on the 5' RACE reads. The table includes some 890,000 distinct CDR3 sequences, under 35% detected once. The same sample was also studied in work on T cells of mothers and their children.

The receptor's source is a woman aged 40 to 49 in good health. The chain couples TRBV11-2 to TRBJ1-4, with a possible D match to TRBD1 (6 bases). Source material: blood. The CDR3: CASSLGTVNEKLFF. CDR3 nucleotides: TGTGCCAGCAGCTTAGGGACAGTTAATGAAAAACTGTTTTTT.